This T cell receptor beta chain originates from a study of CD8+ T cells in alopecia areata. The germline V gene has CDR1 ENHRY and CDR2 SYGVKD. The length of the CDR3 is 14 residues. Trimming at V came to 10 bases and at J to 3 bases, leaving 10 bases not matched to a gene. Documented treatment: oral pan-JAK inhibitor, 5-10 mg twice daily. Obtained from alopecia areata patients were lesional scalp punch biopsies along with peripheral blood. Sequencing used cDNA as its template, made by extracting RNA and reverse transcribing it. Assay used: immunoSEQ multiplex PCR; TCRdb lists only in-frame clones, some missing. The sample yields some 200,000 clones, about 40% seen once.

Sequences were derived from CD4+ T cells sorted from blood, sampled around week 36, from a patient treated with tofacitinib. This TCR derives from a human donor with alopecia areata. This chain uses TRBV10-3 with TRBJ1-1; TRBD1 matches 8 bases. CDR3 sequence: CATLGQGIYTEAFF. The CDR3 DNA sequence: TGTGCCACACTCGGACAGGGAATCTACACTGAAGCTTTCTTT.